This TCR beta chain derives from a study of blood T cell repertoires in COVID-19 (dated by TCRdb to about 2020). In the study overall: Samples covering the acute and convalescent phases of COVID-19 were provided by collaborators in the United States, Italy and Spain. The material from the prospective study consisted of cDNA or gDNA derived from T cells, B-cell-depleted T cells, or PBMCs. Subjects who had been exposed to COVID-19, were actively infected with it, or had recovered from it provided the deeply sampled blood TCRbeta repertoires that made up the dataset. A freely available public database, intended as a resource for researchers studying the immune response to SARS-CoV-2, is where the repertoires were released. The samples were drawn from two sources: the first 160 participants of the ongoing ImmuneRACE study, and over 950 subjects contributed by 6 global collaborators. The sample metadata nearly always contained a de-identified subject ID, COVID-19 status, age in years and sex. Where HLA class I and class II types were available, the types were taken from metadata supplied by the sample provider, not from assay-based typing.

Another Seattle source contributed samples from volunteer blood donors who had recovered from COVID-19. Collaborating institutions collected whole blood in K2EDTA tubes following their own protocols. Collaborator samples were shipped for TCRbeta analysis as frozen whole blood, isolated PBMCs, or DNA extracted from either sample type. As to this clone: Its antigen is not yet known. There are no base qualities to consult, and no much larger clone falls within one base.

Overall study results and their limits: The quantity of clinical and demographic metadata differed by source and by participant and was supplied without curation.

TCRbeta CDR3 regions were amplified from genomic DNA using the immunoSEQ Assay, a bias-controlled multiplex PCR. The source study handled its data this way. Nucleated cell counts per sample were estimated from amplification of reference gene primers within the assay. Sequence reads were collapsed and filtered to measure the absolute abundance of every unique TCRbeta CDR3 rearrangement. For each sample, productive Simpson clonality was calculated as the square root of Simpson's diversity index over productive rearrangements. TCRdb obtained this table from immuneACCESS and retained in-frame rearrangements with V and J assigned. These tables miss some clones; where compared with another copy, unresolved V genes account for less than half of the shortfall, and the remainder is unexplained. For V, J and clone size, that table is used; D and trimming come from the DNA. The sample contains about 210,000 clones, around 84% of them found a single time. Under 2.5% of the sample lies in the top ten.

Cut back by 5 bases and 3 bases, the V and J ends lie 16 bases apart. The germline V gene (reference sequence) provides CDR1 MNHNY and CDR2 SVGAGI. From the cysteine up to the phenylalanine, the CDR3 has a length of 15 residues. The only DNA kept is the CDR3, 45 bases in frame from the first base. Sequencing input: peripheral blood. Recombination connected TRBV6-6 to TRBJ1-1; the D gene is possibly TRBD1, with 5 bases matching. The origin of this receptor is a man in his forties who had recovered from COVID-19. The sequenced DNA is TGTGCCAGCAGTACGCGGGGCAGACAACACACTGAAGCTTTCTTT. It encodes CASSTRGRQHTEAFF.